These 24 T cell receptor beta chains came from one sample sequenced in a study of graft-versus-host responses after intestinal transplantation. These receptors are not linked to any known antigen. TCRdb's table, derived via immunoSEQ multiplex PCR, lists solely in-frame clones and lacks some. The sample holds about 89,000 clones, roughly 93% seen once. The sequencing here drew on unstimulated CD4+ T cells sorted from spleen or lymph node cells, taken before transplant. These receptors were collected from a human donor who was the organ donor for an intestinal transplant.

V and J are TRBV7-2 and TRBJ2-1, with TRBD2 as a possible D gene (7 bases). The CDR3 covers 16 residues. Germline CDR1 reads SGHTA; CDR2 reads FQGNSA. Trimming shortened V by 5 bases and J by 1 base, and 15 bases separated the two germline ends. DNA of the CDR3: TGTGCCAGCAGCAAGGGGCGGGGGCCTTCCTACAATGAGCAGTTCTTC. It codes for CASSKGRGPSYNEQFF.

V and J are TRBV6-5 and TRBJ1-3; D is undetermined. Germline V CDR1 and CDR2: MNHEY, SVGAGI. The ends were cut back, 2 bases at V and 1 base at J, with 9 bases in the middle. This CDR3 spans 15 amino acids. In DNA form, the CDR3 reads TGTGCCAGCAGTTACGAGGCAGATTCTGGAAACACCATATATTTT. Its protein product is CASSYEADSGNTIYF.

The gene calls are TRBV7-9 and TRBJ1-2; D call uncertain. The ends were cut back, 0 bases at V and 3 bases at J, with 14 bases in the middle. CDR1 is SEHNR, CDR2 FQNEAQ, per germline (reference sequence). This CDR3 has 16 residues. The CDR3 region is CASSLAAGPTYYGYTF. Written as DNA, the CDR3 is TGTGCCAGCAGCTTAGCCGCCGGGCCGACCTACTATGGCTACACCTTC. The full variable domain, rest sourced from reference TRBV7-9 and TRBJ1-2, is DTGVSQNPRHKITKRGQNVTFRCDPISEHNRLYWYRQTLGQGPEFLTYFQNEAQLEKSRLLSDRFSAERPKGSFSTLEIQRTEQGDSAMYLCASSLAAGPTYYGYTFGSGTRLTVV.

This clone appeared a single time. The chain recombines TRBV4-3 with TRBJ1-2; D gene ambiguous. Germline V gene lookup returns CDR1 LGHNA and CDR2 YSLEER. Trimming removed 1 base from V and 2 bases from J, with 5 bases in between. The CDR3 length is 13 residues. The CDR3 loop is CASSQGRNYGYTF. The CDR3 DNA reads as TGCGCCAGCAGCCAAGGCAGGAACTATGGCTACACCTTC.

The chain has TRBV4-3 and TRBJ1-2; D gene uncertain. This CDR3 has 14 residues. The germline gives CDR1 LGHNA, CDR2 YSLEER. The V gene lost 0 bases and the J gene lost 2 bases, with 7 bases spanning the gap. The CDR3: CASSQEGRNYGYTF. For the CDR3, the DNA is TGCGCCAGCAGCCAAGAAGGGCGGAACTATGGCTACACCTTC.

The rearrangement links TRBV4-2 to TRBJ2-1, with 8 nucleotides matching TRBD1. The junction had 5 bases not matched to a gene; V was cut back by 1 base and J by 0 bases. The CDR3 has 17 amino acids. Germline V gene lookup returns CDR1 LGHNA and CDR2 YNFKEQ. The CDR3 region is CASSQGGDRGSYNEQFF. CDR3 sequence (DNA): TGTGCCAGCAGCCAAGGCGGAGACAGGGGCTCCTACAATGAGCAGTTCTTC.

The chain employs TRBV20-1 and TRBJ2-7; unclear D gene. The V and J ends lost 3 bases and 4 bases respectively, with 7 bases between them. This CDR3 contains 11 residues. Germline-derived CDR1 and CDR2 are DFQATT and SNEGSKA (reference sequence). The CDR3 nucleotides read TGCAGTGCTAGCAAAGGGTACGAGCAGTACTTC. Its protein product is CSASKGYEQYF.

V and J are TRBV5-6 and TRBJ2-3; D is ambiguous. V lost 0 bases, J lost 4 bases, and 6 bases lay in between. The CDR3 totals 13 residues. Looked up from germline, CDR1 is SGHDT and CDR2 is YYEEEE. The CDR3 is CASSLASADTQYF. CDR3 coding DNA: TGTGCCAGCAGCTTGGCCTCGGCAGATACGCAGTATTTT. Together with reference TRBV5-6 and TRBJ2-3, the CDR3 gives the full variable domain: DAGVTQSPTHLIKTRGQQVTLRCSPKSGHDTVSWYQQALGQGPQFIFQYYEEEERQRGNFPDRFSGHQFPNYSSELNVNALLLGDSALYLCASSLASADTQYFGPGTRLTVL.

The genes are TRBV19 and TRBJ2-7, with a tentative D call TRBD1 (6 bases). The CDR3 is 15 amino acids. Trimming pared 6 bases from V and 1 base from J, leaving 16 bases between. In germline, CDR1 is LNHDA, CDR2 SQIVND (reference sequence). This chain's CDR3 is CASSKPRGESYEQYF. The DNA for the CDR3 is TGTGCCAGTAGCAAGCCCAGGGGAGAGTCCTACGAGCAGTACTTC.

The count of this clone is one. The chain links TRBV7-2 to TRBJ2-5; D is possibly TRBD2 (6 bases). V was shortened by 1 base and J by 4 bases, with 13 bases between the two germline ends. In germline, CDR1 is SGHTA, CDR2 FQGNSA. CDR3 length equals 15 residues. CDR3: CASSLGGVYRETQYF. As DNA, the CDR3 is TGTGCCAGCAGCTTAGGCGGGGTTTATCGAGAGACCCAGTACTTC.

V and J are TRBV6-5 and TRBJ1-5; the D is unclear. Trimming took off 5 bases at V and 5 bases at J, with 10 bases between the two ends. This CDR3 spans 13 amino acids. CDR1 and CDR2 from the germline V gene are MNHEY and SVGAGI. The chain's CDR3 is CASSPRADQPQHF. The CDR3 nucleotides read TGTGCCAGCAGTCCCCGTGCGGATCAGCCCCAGCATTTT.

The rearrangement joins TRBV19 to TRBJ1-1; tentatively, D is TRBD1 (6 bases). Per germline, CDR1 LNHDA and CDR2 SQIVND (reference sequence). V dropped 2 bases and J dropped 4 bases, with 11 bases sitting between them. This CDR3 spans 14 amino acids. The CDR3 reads CASSIRGSPTEAFF. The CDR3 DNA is TGTGCCAGTAGTATAAGGGGGTCGCCCACTGAAGCTTTCTTT.

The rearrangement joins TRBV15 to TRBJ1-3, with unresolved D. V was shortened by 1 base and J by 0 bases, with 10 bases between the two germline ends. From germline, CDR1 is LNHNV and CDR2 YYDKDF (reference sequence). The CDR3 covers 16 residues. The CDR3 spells CATSRVPGSSGNTIYF. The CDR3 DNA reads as TGTGCCACCAGCAGAGTACCGGGGAGCTCTGGAAACACCATATATTTT.

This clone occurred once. CDR3 sequence: CASSLEAGFDGYTF. Written as DNA, the CDR3 is TGCGCCAGCAGCTTGGAGGCCGGGTTTGATGGCTACACCTTC. The rearrangement joins TRBV5-1 to TRBJ1-2; D remains unclear. V lost 0 bases and J lost 6, with 12 bases in between. The CDR3 length is 14 residues. From germline, CDR1 is SGHRS and CDR2 YFSETQ.

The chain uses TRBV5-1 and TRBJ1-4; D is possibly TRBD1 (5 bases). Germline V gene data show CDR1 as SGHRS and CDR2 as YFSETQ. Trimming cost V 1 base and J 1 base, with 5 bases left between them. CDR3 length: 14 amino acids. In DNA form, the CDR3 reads TGCGCCAGCAGCTTGAGGGGAACTAATGAAAAACTGTTTTTT. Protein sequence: CASSLRGTNEKLFF.

In DNA form, the CDR3 reads TGCGCCAGCAGCTTGGACGGTCCGTCTGGGGCCAACGTCCTGACTTTC. Its protein is CASSLDGPSGANVLTF. The chain links TRBV5-1 to TRBJ2-6; no clear D. The V and J ends lost 0 bases and 1 base respectively, with 8 bases between them. Germline V gene data show CDR1 as SGHRS and CDR2 as YFSETQ. The CDR3 has 16 residues.

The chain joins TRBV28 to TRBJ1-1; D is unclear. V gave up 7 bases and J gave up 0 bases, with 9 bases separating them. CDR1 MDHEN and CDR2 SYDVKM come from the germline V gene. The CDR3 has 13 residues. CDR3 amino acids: CASNADVNTEAFF. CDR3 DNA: TGTGCCAGCAACGCCGACGTGAACACTGAAGCTTTCTTT.

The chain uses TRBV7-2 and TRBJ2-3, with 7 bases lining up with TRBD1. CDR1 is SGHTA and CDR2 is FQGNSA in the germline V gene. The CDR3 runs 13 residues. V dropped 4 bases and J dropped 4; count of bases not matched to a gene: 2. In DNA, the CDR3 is TGTGCCAGCAGCTCCCAGGGGGCAGATACGCAGTATTTT. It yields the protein CASSSQGADTQYF.

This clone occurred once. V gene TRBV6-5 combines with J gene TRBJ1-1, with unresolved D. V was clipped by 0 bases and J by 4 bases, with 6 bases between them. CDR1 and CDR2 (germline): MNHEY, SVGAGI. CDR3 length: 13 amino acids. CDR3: CASSYSKFTEAFF. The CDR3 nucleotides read TGTGCCAGCAGTTACTCCAAATTCACTGAAGCTTTCTTT.

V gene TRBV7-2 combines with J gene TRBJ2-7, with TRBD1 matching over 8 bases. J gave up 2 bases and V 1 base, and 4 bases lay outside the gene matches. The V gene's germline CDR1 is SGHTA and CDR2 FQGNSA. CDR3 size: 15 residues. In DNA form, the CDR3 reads TGTGCCAGCAGCTTAGTTGGCAGGGGGCCCTACGAGCAGTACTTC. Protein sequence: CASSLVGRGPYEQYF.

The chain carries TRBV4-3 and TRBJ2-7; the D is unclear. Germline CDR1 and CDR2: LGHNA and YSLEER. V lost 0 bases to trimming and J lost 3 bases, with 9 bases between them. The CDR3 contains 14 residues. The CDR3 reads CASSQESTSYEQYF. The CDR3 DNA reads TGCGCCAGCAGCCAAGAATCCACGAGCTACGAGCAGTACTTC.

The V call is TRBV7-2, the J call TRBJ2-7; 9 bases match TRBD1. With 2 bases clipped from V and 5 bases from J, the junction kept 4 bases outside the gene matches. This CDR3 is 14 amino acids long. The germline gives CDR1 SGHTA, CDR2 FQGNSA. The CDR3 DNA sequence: TGTGCCAGCAGCTTAAGGGACAGGGCGGACGAGCAGTACTTC. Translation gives CASSLRDRADEQYF.

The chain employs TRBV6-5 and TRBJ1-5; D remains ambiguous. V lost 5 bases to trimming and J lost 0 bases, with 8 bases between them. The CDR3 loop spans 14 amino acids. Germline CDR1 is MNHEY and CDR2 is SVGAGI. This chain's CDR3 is CASSAENSNQPQHF. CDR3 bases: TGTGCCAGCAGTGCCGAGAATAGCAATCAGCCCCAGCATTTT.

CDR3 protein: CASSPRTGVNTEAFF. In DNA, the CDR3 is TGTGCCAGCAGCCCTCGGACAGGAGTGAACACTGAAGCTTTCTTT. The V and J genes are TRBV7-9 and TRBJ1-1; 7 bases agree with TRBD1. With 5 bases clipped from V and 0 bases from J, the junction kept 6 bases outside the gene matches. Germline V lookup: CDR1 SEHNR, CDR2 FQNEAQ (reference sequence). The length of the CDR3 is 15 residues.